Here is one TCR beta chain with its context. Its antigen specificity is not known. Within one base of it there is no much larger clone, and no base qualities were kept. The 39 donors, aged roughly 6 to 100 years, were systemically healthy Caucasian individuals from Russia. Each donor gave 8 to 10 milliliters of peripheral blood, drawn into EDTA-treated Vacutainer tubes. Ficoll-Paque density-gradient centrifugation was used to isolate PBMCs, with at least 7 million obtained per sample. Trizol reagent was used to extract total RNA from the PBMCs, yielding at least 5.5 micrograms per sample. Naive CD45RAhigh/CD27high T cell percentages were measured by flow cytometry on a PBMC aliquot from every donor. The record originates from a study of blood T cells in healthy people across ages (dated by TCRdb to the mid-2010s). For the study in its entirety: In model experiments, roughly one uniquely barcoded TCR beta cDNA molecule per two T cells was captured by template switching. Age-related changes in TCR beta repertoire diversity were measured in the study by deep sequencing normalized with unique cDNA molecular identifiers. Donors were grouped into four age groups: young (average roughly 17 years), middle-aged (over 35), aged (approximately 58) and long-lived (around 80). Two additional independent replicas of 1 million unique cDNA reads from the same blood draw were analyzed for two donors (one aged 18 to 30 and one aged 80 or older).

The library was produced with 5' RACE. TCRdb records Illumina HiSeq 2500 as the sequencer. A second PCR of about 7 to 12 cycles was performed with a sample-barcoded 5' primer and a J-beta primer mix. Each TCR beta cDNA molecule received a unique molecular identifier from a template-switch 5' adaptor carrying 12 random nucleotides. Each sample yielded at least 3 million CDR3-containing paired-end reads. First-strand cDNA was synthesized from all RNA with the Mint cDNA synthesis kit, primed by a TRBC-specific oligonucleotide. After uracil-DNA glycosylase treatment, a first 18-cycle PCR used universal primers M1SS and BC2_uni_R on all cDNA. The paper's data handling went like this. Each sample was normalized by randomly selecting 1 million high-quality reads, each carrying a distinct molecular identifier. Reads sharing molecular identifiers were discarded rather than binned into consensus sequences. MiTCR, run with a Q25 quality threshold and the strictest error-elimination algorithm, handled CDR3 identification, clonotype clustering and error correction. A nonparametric unseen species model with Euler transformation was used to estimate lower-bound total TCR beta diversity. The public reads were reanalyzed by TCRdb: fastp trimming at Q25, MiXCR alignment, in-frame beta chains only. All rows with the same CDR3 protein become a single entry with the most common DNA and genes. The authors' filters were not applied to this entry. The sample table records about 760,000 distinct CDR3 sequences; roughly 25% of these occur just once. Roughly 9% of the sample is taken by the ten largest.

CDR1 and CDR2 (SEHNR, FQNEAQ) derive from the germline V gene (reference sequence). Inclusive of the bounding cysteine and phenylalanine, the CDR3 is 14 residues long. Only CDR3 DNA is held: 42 bases, read in frame from base 1. Germline trimming amounts to 5 bases on V and 5 bases on J, with 5 as the count of junction bases outside the gene matches. What the research found in general, with its limitations: The long-lived group showed more naive CD4+ T cells, fewer expanded clones and increased TCR diversity than the aged group, suggesting age selection. Total diversity estimates from one million sequenced T cells were considered lower bounds and underestimates. Observed TCR beta diversity correlated strongly with the percentage of naive T cells measured by flow cytometry. Since profiling was done on bulk unsorted PBMCs, naive and antigen-experienced compartments could not be conclusively compared. The CMV infection status of donors was not known, potentially confounding age-related changes in expanded clonotypes. Observed TCR beta diversity per million T cells fell roughly linearly with age, and a significant reduction was already apparent by age around 40.

These data were also filed under a second study, of T cells of mothers and their children. The second publication reports: Nine systemically healthy Caucasian individuals served as donors, namely three mothers together with their six children. cDNA synthesis used all of the extracted RNA, with approximately 1.4 ug of RNA in each 15 ul reaction. Sample barcodes and 2-4 random nucleotides were added via the M1S primer in the second PCR. Each mother yielded over 9.5 million TCR beta CDR3 reads and each child 3 million or so reads. Thymic selection shapes the output of TCR recombination in a similar way in related and unrelated pairs, and inherited differences have a minor effect. Normalized repertoire overlap was always found to be slightly, but never significantly, higher in related mother-child pairs than in unrelated mother-child pairs. With a sensitivity of about 100 clones per million clonotypes, no persistent microchimeric T cell clones were detected. The study used deep NGS to compare TCR beta repertoires of mothers and children, seeking features distinguishing related mother-child pairs from unrelated individuals. Mothers averaged roughly 36 +/- 4 years of age and children averaged about 10 +/- 4 years. After adapter ligation was performed with NEBNext reagents, the libraries were sequenced on an Illumina HiSeq 2000 with 100+100 nt paired-end reads. To prevent cross-contamination, the mother and child libraries were prepared one month apart and sequenced in separate runs. Between roughly 500,000 and 2,100,000 distinct TCR beta clonotypes were identified per donor. Naive TCR beta clonotypes were estimated from low-frequency clonotypes matched to each donor's FACS-determined naive share, without sorting.

The chain was built from TRBV7-9 and TRBJ1-5; TRBD1 matches 8 bases in the middle. Sequencing was carried out using blood. The TCR sequence derives from a boy between 10 and 17 years old in good health. The nucleotide sequence reads TGTGCCAGCAGCGAGACAGGGGTAGATCAGCCCCAGCATTTT. This sequence encodes CASSETGVDQPQHF.